This TCR beta chain is drawn from a study of blood T cells in healthy people across ages. Total RNA was isolated from each sample in quantities of at least 5.5 micrograms. Whole-study findings and limits: Without sorted subsets, naive and antigen-experienced compartments could not be conclusively compared. Calculation of diversity from one million T cells yielded estimates considered to be underestimates.

The CDR3 consists of 11 residues. Germline lookup yields CDR1 LNHNV and CDR2 YYDKDF (reference sequence). V lost 5 bases to trimming and J lost 2 bases, with 3 bases between them. Combining a sample-barcoded 5' primer with a J-beta primer mix, a second PCR ran for roughly 7 to 11 cycles. From the 5' RACE reads, TCRdb called clonotypes with MiXCR, one entry per CDR3 protein. Found here are over 700,000 distinct CDR3 sequences, more than 20% of them singletons; the top ten hold under 9.5%. Notes on this clonotype: Its antigen is unknown.

These data were likewise used in another study, on T cells of mothers and their children. Turning to that study: With the M1S primer of the second PCR, sample barcodes and 2-4 random nucleotides were added.

This clonotype was obtained from a boy aged 5-17 years in good health. Sequencing input: blood. J is TRBJ1-2 and V is TRBV15; D remains ambiguous. The CDR3 nucleotides read TGTGCCACCAGCGCCAACTATGGCTACACCTTC. Translating it yields CATSANYGYTF.